Listed here are 23 T cell receptor beta chains from one sample, sequenced in a study of tissue T cells after allogeneic stem cell transplantation. The method was immunoSEQ multiplex PCR; TCRdb's version includes in-frame clones alone and lacks a portion of them. This sample has about 3,900 clones, with just under 75% found just once. The source was left colon tissue, collected at autopsy. Every receptor here comes from a woman aged 18 to 55 with breast cancer.

This clone was counted only a few times. The chain employs TRBV10-3 and TRBJ2-5; D perhaps matches TRBD1 (6 bases). Deletions cut 6 bases from V and 5 bases from J, with 19 bases between. This CDR3 is built from 15 residues. CDR1 is ENHRY and CDR2 is SYGVKD in the germline V gene. CDR3 DNA: TGTGCCATCAGCTCCGAGAGTGGGGGCGGGGAGACCCAGTACTTC. Amino acids: CAISSESGGGETQYF.

J is TRBJ2-1 and V is TRBV5-1, with D possibly called TRBD1 or TRBD2 (5 bases each). Trimming removed 4 bases from V and 3 bases from J, with 11 bases in between. Germline CDR1 reads SGHRS; CDR2 reads YFSETQ. The CDR3 has 14 residues. Written as DNA, the CDR3 is TGCGCCAGCAGCCCCGGGACGGACTACAATGAGCAGTTCTTC. Translating it yields CASSPGTDYNEQFF.

V usage is TRBV13 and J usage is TRBJ1-1, with D tentatively TRBD1 (5 bases). V was pared by 0 bases and J by 4 bases, with 6 bases between. Germline V CDR1 and CDR2: PRHDT, FYEKMQ (reference sequence). CDR3 length: 13 residues. CDR3 DNA sequence: TGTGCCAGCAGCTTAGGAGGGGTCACTGAAGCTTTCTTT. Encoded protein: CASSLGGVTEAFF.

This CDR3 is CASSGRGYNEQFF. CDR3 DNA: TGTGCCAGCAGTGGGCGGGGCTACAATGAGCAGTTCTTC. The chain links TRBV11-3 to TRBJ2-1; perhaps TRBD2 as D (6 bases). This CDR3 comprises 13 residues. Germline V lookup: CDR1 SGHNT, CDR2 YENEEA. Trimming shortened V by 6 bases and J by 3 bases, and 9 bases separated the two germline ends.

This clone was seen more than once but under ten times. The J gene is TRBJ1-2, the V gene TRBV4-2; 9 bases line up with TRBD1. V lost 5 bases, J lost 6 bases, and 7 bases stayed unmatched. Germline V gene data show CDR1 as LGHNA and CDR2 as YNFKEQ. The CDR3 is 14 amino acids. The CDR3 sequence is CASSDYRGRDGYTF. Here the CDR3 DNA reads TGTGCCAGCAGCGACTACAGGGGGCGGGATGGCTACACCTTC.

The chain joins TRBV30 to TRBJ1-2; D unclear. Trimming stripped 0 bases from V and 1 base from J, with 12 bases between. The CDR3 spans 15 residues. CDR1 GTSNPN and CDR2 SVGIG come from the germline V gene (reference sequence). This CDR3 reads CAWSVILGNNYGYTF. The CDR3 bases are TGTGCCTGGAGTGTTATCTTGGGGAATAACTATGGCTACACCTTC.

The chain is built from TRBV3-1 (or the pseudogene TRBV3-2) and TRBJ1-6; 8 bases align to TRBD1. V was pared by 6 bases and J by 8 bases, with 6 bases of the junction left unmatched. This CDR3 has 14 amino acids. CDR1 LGHDT and CDR2 YNNKEL come from the germline V gene (reference sequence). The CDR3 spells CASSQTGGDSPLHF. The CDR3 nucleotides read TGTGCCAGCAGTCAAACAGGGGGGGATTCACCCCTCCACTTT.

The rearrangement uses TRBV18 and TRBJ2-4, with 7 positions matching TRBD1. The trim removed 0 bases at V and 10 bases at J, leaving 6 bases unmatched. Germline V CDR1 and CDR2: KGHSH, LQKENI. The CDR3 runs to 14 residues. CDR3 protein: CASSPPLQGEIQYF. CDR3 nucleotide sequence: TGTGCCAGCTCACCACCGCTTCAGGGGGAAATTCAGTACTTC. Looking up the rest from reference TRBV18 and TRBJ2-4 gives the full variable domain: NAGVMQNPRHLVRRRGQEARLRCSPMKGHSHVYWYRQLPEEGLKFMVYLQKENIIDESGMPKERFSAEFPKEGPSILRIQQVVRGDSAAYFCASSPPLQGEIQYFGAGTRLSVL.

This chain links TRBV11-3 with TRBJ2-5, with unresolved D. The CDR3 contains 13 residues. Per the germline V gene, CDR1 is SGHNT and CDR2 is YENEEA. The V and J ends lost 0 bases and 3 bases respectively, with 5 bases between them. The CDR3 nucleotides read TGTGCCAGCAGCTTAGAGCTAGAAGAGACCCAGTACTTC. This gives the protein CASSLELEETQYF. The complete variable domain, with remaining parts taken from reference TRBV11-3 and TRBJ2-5, reads EAGVVQSPRYKIIEKKQPVAFWCNPISGHNTLYWYLQNLGQGPELLIRYENEEAVDDSQLPKDRFSAERLKGVDSTLKIQPAELGDSAVYLCASSLELEETQYFGPGTRLLVL.

The rearrangement links TRBV7-8 to TRBJ2-7; D gene uncertain. The CDR3 has 13 residues. Germline V gene lookup returns CDR1 SGHVS and CDR2 FQNEAQ. The V and J ends lost 1 base and 7 bases respectively, with 11 bases between them. CDR3 sequence (DNA): TGTGCCAGCAGCTTAGAGTTACAGAAAGAGCAGTACTTC. Amino acid sequence: CASSLELQKEQYF.

The rearrangement uses TRBV19 and TRBJ2-3; D is uncertain. In germline, CDR1 is LNHDA, CDR2 SQIVND (reference sequence). Trimming left V 4 bases short and J 0 bases short, with 8 bases between. CDR3 size: 14 residues. CDR3 in DNA: TGTGCCAGTAGTACATGGGGTAGCACAGATACGCAGTATTTT. It encodes CASSTWGSTDTQYF.

The chain carries TRBV7-9 and TRBJ1-2, with a possible D match to TRBD1 (6 bases). The CDR3 runs to 15 residues. CDR1 and CDR2 (germline): SEHNR, FQNEAQ (reference sequence). Trimming pared 5 bases from V and 0 bases from J, leaving 13 bases between. In DNA form, the CDR3 reads TGTGCCAGCAGCCCGACAGGTTCTCCTAACTATGGCTACACCTTC. Translated, it gives CASSPTGSPNYGYTF.

This clone was seen only a few times. The chain joins TRBV4-2 to TRBJ1-3; unclear D gene. CDR3 length equals 16 residues. V lost 2 bases to trimming and J lost 2 bases, with 13 bases between them. Germline V CDR1 and CDR2: LGHNA, YNFKEQ. DNA of the CDR3: TGTGCCAGCAGCCAATCCCCTACCGGGGCTGGAAACACCATATATTTT. Amino acids: CASSQSPTGAGNTIYF.

This clone was counted between two and nine times. This sequence joins TRBV15 and TRBJ2-7; D is tentatively TRBD1 or TRBD2 (5 bases each). From germline, CDR1 is LNHNV and CDR2 YYDKDF (reference sequence). V lost 0 bases and J lost 6, with 9 bases in between. The CDR3 is made up of 13 amino acids. The CDR3 region is CATSRDEGSEQYF. The CDR3 DNA follows: TGTGCCACCAGCAGAGATGAGGGGAGCGAGCAGTACTTC.

The sample holds a few counts of this clone. The rearrangement uses TRBV7-2 and TRBJ2-2; D unclear. V was shortened by 5 bases and J by 1 base, with 8 bases between the two germline ends. The CDR3 consists of 14 residues. Germline V CDR1 and CDR2: SGHTA, FQGNSA. The CDR3 bases are TGTGCCAGCAGCAGAGACTGGAACACCGGGGAGCTGTTTTTT. Its protein product is CASSRDWNTGELFF.

The J gene is TRBJ2-1, the V gene TRBV2; TRBD2 is a possible D gene (6 bases). The germline V gene has CDR1 SNHLY and CDR2 FYNNEI. The V end was cut by 0 bases, the J end by 6 bases, with 12 bases between. The CDR3 has 15 residues. The CDR3: CASSEAGLASNEQFF. In DNA, the CDR3 is TGTGCCAGCAGTGAAGCGGGGCTAGCGAGCAATGAGCAGTTCTTC.

The rearrangement links TRBV19 to TRBJ2-7; 7 positions match TRBD1. Germline trimming cut 11 bases from V and 3 bases from J; bases unmatched to any gene: 13. CDR1 is LNHDA, CDR2 SQIVND, per germline (reference sequence). CDR3 length: 14 amino acids. In DNA form, the CDR3 reads TGTGCCCGCCCCGTGGGGACAGAGTTCTACGAGCAGTACTTC. Its protein product is CARPVGTEFYEQYF.

V usage is TRBV5-1 and J usage is TRBJ2-2; TRBD1 or TRBD2 may be the D gene (5 bases each). Germline V gives CDR1 SGHRS, CDR2 YFSETQ. CDR3 length: 13 residues. The V and J ends lost 0 bases and 17 bases respectively, with 17 bases between them. This CDR3 reads CASSLDSGRDPFF. The CDR3 nucleotides read TGCGCCAGCAGCTTGGATTCGGGCAGGGACCCCTTTTTT.

The table lists this clone with a count of one. CDR3 region: CASTTEGTSGGYGFF. Written as DNA, the CDR3 is TGTGCCAGCACCACGGAGGGGACTAGCGGGGGATACGGTTTCTTC. V and J are TRBV2 and TRBJ2-1; 14 positions agree with TRBD2. Germline CDR1 reads SNHLY; CDR2 reads FYNNEI. Trimming at V came to 7 bases and at J to 16 bases, leaving 15 bases not matched to a gene. This CDR3 is 15 amino acids long.

This chain joins TRBV5-1 and TRBJ1-1; D remains ambiguous. This CDR3 contains 14 residues. V lost 0 bases, J lost 2 bases, and 8 bases lay in between. Germline values: CDR1 SGHRS, CDR2 YFSETQ. DNA of the CDR3: TGCGCCAGCAGCTTGGGACCGACAAACACTGAAGCTTTCTTT. Translated: CASSLGPTNTEAFF.

The V gene is TRBV7-2, the J gene TRBJ2-2, with 7 positions matching TRBD2. Germline loops: CDR1 SGHTA, CDR2 FQGNSA. The CDR3 is made up of 16 amino acids. The ends lost 2 bases at V and 1 base at J; junction bases unmatched: 4. The CDR3 DNA reads TGTGCCAGCAGCTTAAACCCGGGAGGGAACACCGGGGAGCTGTTTTTT. Translation gives CASSLNPGGNTGELFF.

The chain links TRBV2 to TRBJ2-1; D gene unclear. This CDR3 has 13 residues. Germline V gene sequence: CDR1 SNHLY, CDR2 FYNNEI. Trimming removed 11 bases at V and 0 bases at J, with 11 bases between. CDR3 loop: CAVRASSYNEQFF. The CDR3 DNA reads as TGTGCCGTCCGAGCGAGCTCCTACAATGAGCAGTTCTTC. The whole variable domain, filled in from reference TRBV2 and TRBJ2-1, reads EPEVTQTPSHQVTQMGQEVILRCVPISNHLYFYWYRQILGQKVEFLVSFYNNEISEKSEIFDDQFSVERPDGSNFTLKIRSTKLEDSAMYFCAVRASSYNEQFFGPGTRLTVL.

V usage is TRBV27 and J usage is TRBJ2-7, with unresolved D. Trimming took 3 bases from V and 2 from J, leaving 8 bases between them. The CDR3 is 13 residues long. Per germline, CDR1 MNHEY and CDR2 SMNVEV (reference sequence). CDR3 protein: CASSFRGTYEQYF. CDR3 nucleotide sequence: TGTGCCAGCAGTTTCCGCGGAACCTACGAGCAGTACTTC.